These 16 T cell receptor beta chains were sequenced from one sample in a study of T cells in tuberculosis (dated by TCRdb to the late 2010s). Per the publication, the time point label means: new active TB diagnosis, blood taken before or within 7 days of starting treatment. The library came from the immunoSEQ multiplex PCR assay. This is the immuneACCESS table as TCRdb keeps it, with only in-frame sequences that have V and J called. A part of the clones is gone; compared with another copy, unresolved V genes explain less than half, and the rest is unexplained. The sample yields under 30,000 clones; about 92% were counted once. Under 7% of the sample is held by the ten biggest clonotypes. Sample: PBMCs, taken at tuberculosis diagnosis. The receptors were sampled from an adult with tuberculosis.

CDR3 protein: CASSSRNRGAVEQYF. The CDR3 coding sequence is TGCGCCAGCAGCTCGAGGAACAGGGGAGCCGTCGAGCAGTACTTC. The V gene is TRBV5-1, the J gene TRBJ2-7, with 7 bases that match TRBD1. CDR1 SGHRS and CDR2 YFSETQ come from the germline V gene. The length of the CDR3 is 15 residues. Trimming at V came to 3 bases and at J to 6 bases, leaving 12 bases not matched to a gene. Looking up the rest from reference TRBV5-1 and TRBJ2-7 gives the full variable domain: KAGVTQTPRYLIKTRGQQVTLSCSPISGHRSVSWYQQTPGQGLQFLFEYFSETQRNKGNFPGRFSGRQFSNSRSEMNVSTLELGDSALYLCASSSRNRGAVEQYFGPGTRLTVT.

J is TRBJ2-7 and V is TRBV11-2; 9 bases match TRBD1. Germline lookup yields CDR1 SGHAT and CDR2 FQNNGV. The V gene end was trimmed by 1 base and the J gene end by 9 bases; junction bases not matched to a gene: 13. The CDR3 is 16 amino acids. CDR3 nucleotides: TGTGCCAGCAGCTTAGGGCTAACGGACAGGGGTGAAGCGCAGTACTTC. It encodes CASSLGLTDRGEAQYF.

The DNA for the CDR3 is TGCAGCGTTGGATTAACCGGGACAGACCCTTCCACCAACTATGGCTACACCTTC. Residues: CSVGLTGTDPSTNYGYTF. The V and J genes are TRBV29-1 and TRBJ1-2; 7 bases line up with TRBD1. J gave up 2 bases and V 4 bases, and 19 bases lay outside the gene matches. The CDR3 spans 18 residues. Germline values: CDR1 SQVTM, CDR2 ANQGSEA.

The V and J genes are TRBV6-6 and TRBJ2-4; 10 nucleotides align to TRBD2. Germline V gene data show CDR1 as MNHNY and CDR2 as SVGAGI (reference sequence). The J segment lost 0 bases and the V segment lost 7 bases, leaving 6 bases of the junction unmatched. The CDR3 spans 16 residues. CDR3 sequence reads: CASIDSSGGAKNIQYF. The CDR3 bases are TGTGCCAGCATTGATTCTAGCGGGGGAGCCAAAAACATTCAGTACTTC.

The J gene is TRBJ2-1, the V gene TRBV2; 12 bases align to TRBD2. The germline gives CDR1 SNHLY, CDR2 FYNNEI. CDR3 length: 16 amino acids. V shed 2 bases and J 7 bases; nucleotides not matched to a gene: 6. The CDR3 is CASSERLAGVGNEQFF. DNA for the CDR3: TGTGCCAGCAGTGAACGACTAGCGGGAGTTGGTAATGAGCAGTTCTTC.

This clone was seen once. This chain links TRBV9 with TRBJ2-3; the match to TRBD2 covers 7 bases. Germline CDR1 SGDLS, CDR2 YYNGEE. The CDR3 extends over 13 amino acids. J gave up 6 bases and V 5 bases, and 6 bases lay outside the gene matches. CDR3 nucleotide sequence: TGTGCCAGCAGAGGTAGCGGGTCCGATACGCAGTATTTT. As protein: CASRGSGSDTQYF.

V is TRBV5-8 and J is TRBJ2-5, with 7 bases fitting TRBD2. This CDR3 has 14 residues. Germline values: CDR1 SGHTS, CDR2 YDEGEE. J lost 7 bases, V lost 4 bases, and 10 bases had no gene match. CDR3 residues: CASSPDRGEGTQYF. In DNA, the CDR3 is TGTGCCAGCAGCCCGGACCGGGGGGAGGGGACCCAGTACTTC.

The chain recombines TRBV28 with TRBJ2-3; D gene ambiguous. From germline, CDR1 is MDHEN and CDR2 SYDVKM. The CDR3 consists of 12 residues. Written as DNA, the CDR3 is TGTGCGCACGCACTTAACACAGATACGCAGTATTTT. It codes for CAHALNTDTQYF.

J is TRBJ2-3 and V is TRBV5-4; 7 nucleotides match TRBD1. The CDR3 totals 14 residues. In germline, CDR1 is SGHNT, CDR2 YYREEE (reference sequence). With 7 bases clipped from V and 2 bases from J, the junction kept 7 bases outside the gene matches. CDR3 coding DNA: TGTGCCAGCGGTCAGGGACAGTCCACAGATACGCAGTATTTT. It is translated as CASGQGQSTDTQYF.

V gene TRBV30 combines with J gene TRBJ2-1, with 7 bases fitting TRBD2. In germline, CDR1 is GTSNPN, CDR2 SVGIG (reference sequence). The ends lost 0 bases at V and 7 bases at J; junction bases unmatched: 21. The CDR3 loop spans 19 amino acids. This CDR3 reads CAWSVAGKEGQPRRNEQFF. Written as DNA, the CDR3 is TGTGCCTGGAGTGTAGCGGGGAAGGAGGGCCAGCCTCGCCGGAATGAGCAGTTCTTC.

The chain joins TRBV7-2 to TRBJ1-1; 8 bases are a match to TRBD1. The germline gives CDR1 SGHTA, CDR2 FQGNSA. The CDR3 contains 15 residues. Germline trimming cut 2 bases from V and 0 bases from J; bases unmatched to any gene: 2. The chain's CDR3 is CASSLYRGMNTEAFF. The DNA for the CDR3 is TGTGCCAGCAGCTTATACAGGGGGATGAACACTGAAGCTTTCTTT. Based on the CDR3 plus reference TRBV7-2 and TRBJ1-1, the full variable domain is GAGVSQSPSNKVTEKGKDVELRCDPISGHTALYWYRQSLGQGLEFLIYFQGNSAPDKSGLPSDRFSAERTGGSVSTLTIQRTQQEDSAVYLCASSLYRGMNTEAFFGQGTRLTVV.

V and J are TRBV6-5 and TRBJ1-2; the match to TRBD1 covers 7 bases. With V trimmed by 7 bases and J by 4 bases, 9 bases remained unmatched. CDR1 is MNHEY, CDR2 SVGAGI, per germline. This CDR3 has 14 residues. The CDR3: CASNPGQPGYGYTF. DNA for the CDR3: TGTGCCAGCAACCCGGGACAGCCCGGCTATGGCTACACCTTC.

The chain recombines TRBV30 with TRBJ1-4, with D possibly being TRBD1 (6 bases). V lost 2 bases and J lost 5, with 12 bases in between. Germline V CDR1 and CDR2: GTSNPN, SVGIG (reference sequence). The CDR3 extends over 14 amino acids. The CDR3: CAWSHRVKNEKLFF. The CDR3 nucleotides are TGTGCCTGGAGTCACAGGGTTAAGAATGAAAAACTGTTTTTT. Filled out from reference TRBV30 and TRBJ1-4, the complete variable domain reads SQTIHQWPATLVQPVGSPLSLECTVEGTSNPNLYWYRQAAGRGLQLLFYSVGIGQISSEVPQNLSASRPQDRQFILSSKKLLLSDSGFYLCAWSHRVKNEKLFFGSGTQLSVL.

The V gene is TRBV5-1, the J gene TRBJ1-1; D gene unclear. Germline V CDR1 and CDR2: SGHRS, YFSETQ. V lost 3 bases, J lost 4 bases, and 10 bases lay in between. The CDR3 extends over 13 amino acids. CDR3 sequence (DNA): TGCGCCAGCAGCTCTACGGGATTCACTGAAGCTTTCTTT. Amino acids: CASSSTGFTEAFF. The whole variable domain, remainder taken from reference TRBV5-1 and TRBJ1-1, is KAGVTQTPRYLIKTRGQQVTLSCSPISGHRSVSWYQQTPGQGLQFLFEYFSETQRNKGNFPGRFSGRQFSNSRSEMNVSTLELGDSALYLCASSSTGFTEAFFGQGTRLTVV.

The rearrangement uses TRBV5-1 and TRBJ1-5, with a tentative D call TRBD1 (6 bases). CDR1 and CDR2 from the germline V gene are SGHRS and YFSETQ. This CDR3 has 15 residues. Deletions cut 0 bases from V and 0 bases from J, with 7 bases between. Here the CDR3 DNA reads TGCGCCAGCAGCTTGGCAGGGGATAGCAATCAGCCCCAGCATTTT. The encoded protein is CASSLAGDSNQPQHF.

The chain is built from TRBV5-1 and TRBJ2-7; D might be TRBD1 (5 bases). Trimming took 0 bases from V and 0 from J, leaving 10 bases between them. Germline V gene lookup returns CDR1 SGHRS and CDR2 YFSETQ. The CDR3 contains 15 residues. The CDR3 loop reads CASSLDGHYSYEQYF. CDR3 DNA: TGCGCCAGCAGCTTGGACGGACATTACTCCTACGAGCAGTACTTC.